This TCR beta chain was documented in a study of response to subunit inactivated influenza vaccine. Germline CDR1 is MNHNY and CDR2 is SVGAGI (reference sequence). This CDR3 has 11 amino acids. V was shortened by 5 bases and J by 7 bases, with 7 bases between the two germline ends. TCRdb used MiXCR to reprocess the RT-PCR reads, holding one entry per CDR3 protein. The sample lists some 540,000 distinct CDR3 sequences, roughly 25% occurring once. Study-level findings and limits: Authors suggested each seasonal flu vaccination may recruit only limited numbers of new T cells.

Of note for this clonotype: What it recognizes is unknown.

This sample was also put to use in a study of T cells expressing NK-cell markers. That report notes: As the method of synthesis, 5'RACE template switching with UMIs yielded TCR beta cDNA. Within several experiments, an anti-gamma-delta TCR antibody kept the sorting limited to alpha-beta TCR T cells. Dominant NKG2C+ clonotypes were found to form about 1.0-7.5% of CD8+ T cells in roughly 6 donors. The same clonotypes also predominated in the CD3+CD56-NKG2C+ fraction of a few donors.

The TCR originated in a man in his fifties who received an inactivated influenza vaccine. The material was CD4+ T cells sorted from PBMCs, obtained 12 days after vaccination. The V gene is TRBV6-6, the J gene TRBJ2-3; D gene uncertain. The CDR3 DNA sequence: TGTGCCAGCAGTAGTTCGTATACGCAGTATTTT. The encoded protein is CASSSSYTQYF.